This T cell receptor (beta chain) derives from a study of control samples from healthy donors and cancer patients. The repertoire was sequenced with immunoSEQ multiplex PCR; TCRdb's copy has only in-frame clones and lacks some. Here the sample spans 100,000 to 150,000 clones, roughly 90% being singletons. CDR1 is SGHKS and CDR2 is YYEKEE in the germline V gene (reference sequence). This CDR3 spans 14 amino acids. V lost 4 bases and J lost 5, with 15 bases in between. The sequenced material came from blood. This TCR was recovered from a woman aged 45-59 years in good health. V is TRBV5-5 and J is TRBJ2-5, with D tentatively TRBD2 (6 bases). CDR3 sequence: CASSGGSVGETQYF. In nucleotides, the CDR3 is TGTGCCAGCAGCGGGGGGTCGGTAGGGGAGACCCAGTACTTC.